A single sample is the source of the 32 T cell receptor beta chains below, sequenced in a study of regulatory and conventional T cells in RAG deficiency. Assay used: immunoSEQ multiplex PCR; TCRdb lists only in-frame clones, some missing. The table includes some 6,700 clones, roughly 82% detected once. The same specimen was also included in a second study, on regulatory T cells. That report adds: Primers: 52 TRBV forward and 13 TRBJ reverse.

The specimen sequenced was CD8+ T cells sorted from blood. These receptors were collected from a human donor in good health.

The chain joins TRBV19 to TRBJ2-1; 7 nucleotides match TRBD1. The CDR3 has 14 amino acids. J gave up 4 bases and V 3 bases, and 3 bases lay outside the gene matches. CDR1 and CDR2 (germline): LNHDA, SQIVND (reference sequence). This CDR3 reads CASSMQGVYNEQFF. The DNA of the CDR3 is TGTGCCAGTAGTATGCAGGGGGTTTACAATGAGCAGTTCTTC.

The chain uses TRBV7-9 and TRBJ2-2; D is undetermined. The CDR3 totals 11 residues. V was shortened by 7 bases and J by 6 bases, with 6 bases between the two germline ends. Germline V CDR1 and CDR2: SEHNR, FQNEAQ (reference sequence). Here the CDR3 DNA reads TGTGCCAGCACCCCCTCCGGGGAGCTGTTTTTT. Its protein product is CASTPSGELFF.

The V and J genes are TRBV6-5 and TRBJ2-6; no clear D. Germline V CDR1 and CDR2: MNHEY, SVGAGI. Trimming took off 5 bases at V and 2 bases at J, with 7 bases between the two ends. The CDR3 is 14 amino acids. The CDR3 DNA reads TGTGCCAGCAGTGGGGTCGCTGGGGCCAACGTCCTGACTTTC. Translation: CASSGVAGANVLTF.

V and J are TRBV9 and TRBJ1-3, with D tentatively TRBD1 (5 bases). The CDR3 consists of 18 residues. Germline CDR1 reads SGDLS; CDR2 reads YYNGEE. Trimming left V 3 bases short and J 0 bases short, with 19 bases between. CDR3 coding DNA: TGTGCCAGCAGCGCCAATTCCGGGACGGCAAACTCTGGAAACACCATATATTTT. Its translation is CASSANSGTANSGNTIYF.

This chain joins TRBV5-1 and TRBJ1-5; tentative D call: TRBD1 (5 bases). Per the germline V gene, CDR1 is SGHRS and CDR2 is YFSETQ. V dropped 0 bases and J dropped 1 base, with 8 bases sitting between them. This CDR3 is built from 15 residues. CDR3 loop: CASSLGTGSNQPQHF. Here the CDR3 DNA reads TGCGCCAGCAGCTTGGGTACAGGCAGCAATCAGCCCCAGCATTTT. Combining the CDR3 with reference TRBV5-1 and TRBJ1-5 gives the whole variable domain KAGVTQTPRYLIKTRGQQVTLSCSPISGHRSVSWYQQTPGQGLQFLFEYFSETQRNKGNFPGRFSGRQFSNSRSEMNVSTLELGDSALYLCASSLGTGSNQPQHFGDGTRLSIL.

J is TRBJ1-4 and V is TRBV7-8; D gene unclear. Between the trimmed V and J ends, which lost 5 bases and 8 bases, there was a span of 12 bases. The germline V gene has CDR1 SGHVS and CDR2 FQNEAQ. The CDR3 loop spans 13 amino acids. The CDR3 DNA follows: TGTGCCAGCAGCCGCGGAGTTGGGGAAAAACTGTTTTTT. It encodes CASSRGVGEKLFF.

CDR3 loop: CASRTRGAKNIQYF. In DNA, the CDR3 is TGTGCCAGCCGAACTAGGGGAGCCAAAAACATTCAGTACTTC. The V call is TRBV6-5, the J call TRBJ2-4, with D possibly called TRBD1 or TRBD2 (5 bases each). From germline, CDR1 is MNHEY and CDR2 SVGAGI. This CDR3 has 14 residues. V was shortened by 8 bases and J by 0 bases, with 11 bases between the two germline ends.

The count of this clone is one. The CDR3 sequence: CASSLAPTLTGTGLSGELFF. CDR3 sequence (DNA): TGCGCCAGCAGCTTGGCTCCGACCTTGACCGGGACAGGGTTGTCCGGGGAGCTGTTTTTT. The V and J genes are TRBV5-1 and TRBJ2-2, with TRBD1 matching over 9 bases. The CDR3 loop spans 20 amino acids. V lost 0 bases, J lost 6 bases, and 18 bases stayed unmatched. From germline, CDR1 is SGHRS and CDR2 YFSETQ.

V and J are TRBV6-5 and TRBJ1-2; D is uncertain. Trimming cost V 2 bases and J 8 bases, with 15 bases left between them. CDR3 length: 14 amino acids. Germline V gene data show CDR1 as MNHEY and CDR2 as SVGAGI. This CDR3 reads CASSYEGAGSGYTF. The CDR3 DNA reads TGTGCCAGCAGTTACGAGGGTGCGGGTTCAGGCTACACCTTC.

This clone was seen once. The chain uses TRBV2 and TRBJ1-5; 7 bases line up with TRBD1. The CDR3 extends over 15 amino acids. The J segment lost 2 bases and the V segment lost 5 bases, leaving 6 bases of the junction unmatched. From germline, CDR1 is SNHLY and CDR2 FYNNEI. The CDR3 DNA sequence: TGTGCCAGCAGTCACCCCGGGACAGGCAATCAGCCCCAGCATTTT. It is translated as CASSHPGTGNQPQHF.

J is TRBJ2-5 and V is TRBV6-5, with a weak D call TRBD2 (5 bases). Germline assignment: CDR1 MNHEY and CDR2 SVGAGI. The CDR3 has 13 residues. Deletions cut 4 bases from V and 4 bases from J, with 10 bases between. The CDR3 is CASSFSGRETQYF. The CDR3 DNA sequence: TGTGCCAGCAGTTTCTCGGGGAGAGAGACCCAGTACTTC.

The gene calls are TRBV5-6 and TRBJ2-7; the D is unclear. Germline CDR1 is SGHDT and CDR2 is YYEEEE. Trimming pared 4 bases from V and 1 base from J, leaving 6 bases between. The length of the CDR3 is 12 residues. The DNA of the CDR3 is TGTGCCAGCAGCGACGGGTCCTACGAGCAGTACTTC. As protein: CASSDGSYEQYF.

This clone was picked up a small number of times. The chain links TRBV28 to TRBJ2-5; D is unclear. Germline V CDR1 and CDR2: MDHEN, SYDVKM. Trimming cost V 6 bases and J 5 bases, with 16 bases left between them. This CDR3 has 14 residues. CDR3 DNA sequence: TGTGCCAGCAGCCACGACGGCGGCGCGGAGACCCAGTACTTC. This encodes CASSHDGGAETQYF.

The chain employs TRBV9 and TRBJ1-2; TRBD1 agrees at 8 bases. Germline V lookup: CDR1 SGDLS, CDR2 YYNGEE. The ends lost 4 bases at V and 4 bases at J; junction bases unmatched: 6. The CDR3 consists of 14 residues. CDR3: CASSSGQALYGYTF. The CDR3 bases are TGTGCCAGCAGCTCGGGACAGGCCCTCTATGGCTACACCTTC. Using reference TRBV9 and TRBJ1-2 for the parts outside the CDR3, the full variable domain is DSGVTQTPKHLITATGQRVTLRCSPRSGDLSVYWYQQSLDQGLQFLIQYYNGEERAKGNILERFSAQQFPDLHSELNLSSLELGDSALYFCASSSGQALYGYTFGSGTRLTVV.

The V gene is TRBV18, the J gene TRBJ2-7; D gene unclear. The CDR3 sequence is 15 residues long. V shed 0 bases and J shed 3 bases, with 12 bases lying between them. Germline lookup yields CDR1 KGHSH and CDR2 LQKENI. CDR3 loop: CASSPPNADLYEQYF. The CDR3 coding sequence is TGTGCCAGCTCACCACCGAACGCCGATCTCTACGAGCAGTACTTC.

J is TRBJ1-1 and V is TRBV28, with D unresolved. Per germline, CDR1 MDHEN and CDR2 SYDVKM. The CDR3 is 13 residues long. V shed 3 bases and J shed 0 bases, with 5 bases lying between them. CDR3 nucleotides: TGTGCCAGCAGTTTCCAAATGAACACTGAAGCTTTCTTT. It translates to CASSFQMNTEAFF.

The V and J genes are TRBV25-1 and TRBJ1-5, with 9 nucleotides matching TRBD1. With 3 bases clipped from V and 5 bases from J, the junction kept 2 bases outside the gene matches. The CDR3 is 14 amino acids. In germline, CDR1 is MGHDK, CDR2 SYGVNS. This CDR3 reads CASSEGTGHQPQHF. The DNA of the CDR3 is TGTGCCAGCAGTGAGGGGACAGGGCATCAGCCCCAGCATTTT.

The chain recombines TRBV28 with TRBJ1-1; no firm D call. Germline loops: CDR1 MDHEN, CDR2 SYDVKM. Trimming pared 2 bases from V and 8 bases from J, leaving 9 bases between. The CDR3 runs 12 residues. The CDR3 DNA reads as TGTGCCAGCAGTTTAGCGCAGCTCGAAGCTTTCTTT. It translates to CASSLAQLEAFF.

The chain has TRBV19 and TRBJ2-2; D is perhaps TRBD1 or TRBD2 (5 bases each). The germline V gene has CDR1 LNHDA and CDR2 SQIVND (reference sequence). Trimming left V 5 bases short and J 1 base short, with 14 bases between. There are 16 residues in the CDR3. This chain's CDR3 is CASSATGTVNTGELFF. As DNA, the CDR3 is TGTGCCAGTAGTGCAACTGGGACGGTGAACACCGGGGAGCTGTTTTTT.

The chain recombines TRBV27 with TRBJ2-7; D is undetermined. The CDR3 is made up of 14 amino acids. V lost 0 bases and J lost 2, with 8 bases in between. Germline CDR1 reads MNHEY; CDR2 reads SMNVEV (reference sequence). In nucleotides, the CDR3 is TGTGCCAGCAGTTTATCAGCGCCTACCTACGAGCAGTACTTC. This sequence encodes CASSLSAPTYEQYF.

This clone was detected only once. The chain carries TRBV6-5 and TRBJ2-1; TRBD2 matches at 8 bases. This CDR3 comprises 15 residues. Trimming at V came to 7 bases and at J to 9 bases, leaving 14 bases not matched to a gene. The V gene's germline CDR1 is MNHEY and CDR2 SVGAGI. In DNA, the CDR3 is TGTGCCAGCACTCTAGGGCGGGGGGTTTTTTCTGAGCAGTTCTTC. It encodes CASTLGRGVFSEQFF.

The CDR3 region is CASSPTGAGAQYF. The CDR3, as DNA: TGTGCCAGCAGCCCCACAGGGGCCGGGGCCCAGTACTTC. V is TRBV7-9 and J is TRBJ2-5; 7 nucleotides match TRBD1. With 5 bases clipped from V and 9 bases from J, the junction kept 9 bases outside the gene matches. In germline, CDR1 is SEHNR, CDR2 FQNEAQ (reference sequence). The CDR3 runs to 13 residues. Full variable domain (missing parts from reference TRBV7-9 and TRBJ2-5): DTGVSQNPRHKITKRGQNVTFRCDPISEHNRLYWYRQTLGQGPEFLTYFQNEAQLEKSRLLSDRFSAERPKGSFSTLEIQRTEQGDSAMYLCASSPTGAGAQYFGPGTRLLVL.

This clone turned up a few times. The chain carries TRBV6-5 and TRBJ1-1; no clear D gene. The CDR3 has 12 amino acids. Germline V CDR1 and CDR2: MNHEY, SVGAGI. V was pared by 2 bases and J by 1 base, with 2 bases between. For the CDR3, the DNA is TGTGCCAGCAGTTACCAGAACACTGAAGCTTTCTTT. Encoded protein: CASSYQNTEAFF.

V and J are TRBV27 and TRBJ2-1; 8 nucleotides match TRBD1. This CDR3 is built from 13 residues. Germline V gives CDR1 MNHEY, CDR2 SMNVEV (reference sequence). V was clipped by 5 bases and J by 6 bases; unmatched bases: 3. CDR3 sequence (DNA): TGTGCCAGCAGTAGACAGGGGCTCAATGAGCAGTTCTTC. It yields the protein CASSRQGLNEQFF.

This chain connects TRBV30 to TRBJ2-7; 7 nucleotides line up with TRBD1. Germline CDR1 GTSNPN, CDR2 SVGIG (reference sequence). The V segment lost 1 base and the J segment 2 bases; nucleotides outside the gene matches: 2. This CDR3 has 13 amino acids. CDR3 region: CAWSEGGTYEQYF. The CDR3 DNA sequence: TGTGCCTGGAGTGAAGGGGGCACCTACGAGCAGTACTTC.

This rearrangement joins TRBV19 to TRBJ1-5; TRBD1 agrees at 10 bases. Trimming at V came to 10 bases and at J to 0 bases, leaving 15 bases not matched to a gene. Germline CDR1 and CDR2: LNHDA and SQIVND (reference sequence). The CDR3 is 18 amino acids. This CDR3 is CATQGQGYLLHSNQPQHF. The CDR3 nucleotides are TGTGCCACCCAGGGACAGGGGTACCTATTACATAGCAATCAGCCCCAGCATTTT.

V usage is TRBV23-1 and J usage is TRBJ2-7; weak D call: TRBD1 (6 bases). TRBV23-1 is an ORF, with its function uncertain. V lost 8 bases, J lost 5 bases, and 19 bases lay in between. This CDR3 is built from 14 residues. In DNA, the CDR3 is TGCGCCAGCCCACTCATGGGGGCAGGGAACGAGCAGTACTTC. It specifies CASPLMGAGNEQYF.

The genes are TRBV6-6 and TRBJ2-1; 8 bases line up with TRBD2. Germline V gene lookup returns CDR1 MNHNY and CDR2 SVGAGI (reference sequence). J gave up 9 bases and V 7 bases, and 14 bases lay outside the gene matches. CDR3 length: 15 residues. The CDR3 DNA reads as TGTGCCAGCACTCTAGGGCGGGGGGTTTTTTCTGAGCAGTTCTTC. It yields the protein CASTLGRGVFSEQFF.

V usage is TRBV19 and J usage is TRBJ1-1; 8 nucleotides align to TRBD1. The CDR3 runs 14 residues. V was pared by 1 base and J by 5 bases, with 3 bases of the junction left unmatched. Germline CDR1 and CDR2: LNHDA and SQIVND (reference sequence). The DNA of the CDR3 is TGTGCCAGTAGTATAGGCAGGGGGCAGACTGAAGCTTTCTTT. Translation: CASSIGRGQTEAFF.

The chain employs TRBV18 and TRBJ2-5; D remains ambiguous. The CDR3 sequence is 12 residues long. Per the germline V gene, CDR1 is KGHSH and CDR2 is LQKENI. V was shortened by 4 bases and J by 2 bases, with 5 bases between the two germline ends. Written as DNA, the CDR3 is TGTGCCAGCTCACTAGGACAAGAGACCCAGTACTTC. This gives the protein CASSLGQETQYF.

This rearrangement joins TRBV30 to TRBJ1-2; no clear D. The CDR3 totals 12 residues. V dropped 0 bases and J dropped 6 bases, with 8 bases sitting between them. CDR1 is GTSNPN, CDR2 SVGIG, per germline (reference sequence). The CDR3 here is CAWSVTAHGYTF. The CDR3 DNA follows: TGTGCCTGGAGTGTAACAGCCCATGGCTACACCTTC.

The chain carries TRBV27 and TRBJ1-4; TRBD1 aligns across 10 bases. Germline V CDR1 and CDR2: MNHEY, SMNVEV (reference sequence). Trimming took 5 bases from V and 7 from J; bases not matched to a gene: 7. The CDR3 covers 15 residues. The DNA for the CDR3 is TGTGCCAGCAGTCAATGGACAGGGGGAGGTGAAAAACTGTTTTTT. The encoded protein is CASSQWTGGGEKLFF.